One sample yielded the 11 T cell receptor beta chains listed below, sequenced in a study of identical twins (dated by TCRdb to about 2016). The protocol used for the library was 5' RACE. These reads were obtained on an Illumina HiSeq 2000. TCRdb handled the public reads itself, with Q25 trimming in fastp and clone calling in MiXCR, and kept productive beta chains. A single entry per CDR3 protein holds the most common genes and DNA from its merged rows. The sample table lists 400,000 to 600,000 distinct CDR3 sequences, approximately 20% of them with a count of one. The ten largest clones capture approximately 0.5% of the sample. The data also belong to a second study, concerning yellow fever vaccine responses in identical twins.

The sequencing input was CD4+ T cells sorted from blood. These TCRs come from a woman between 18 and 30 years old in good health.

This clonotype was counted only a few times. The rearrangement joins TRBV12-3 or TRBV12-4 to TRBJ1-2; D is unresolved. Deletions cut 5 bases from V and 4 bases from J, with 11 bases between. The CDR3 length is 13 residues. The CDR3 nucleotides are TGTGCCAGCAGTGAGACCGGGAGCTATGGCTACACCTTC. This gives the protein CASSETGSYGYTF.

This clonotype appeared a few times. The chain links TRBV12-3 or TRBV12-4 to TRBJ2-7, with 8 positions matching TRBD2. The CDR3 extends over 16 amino acids. Losses at the gene ends were 2 bases for V and 2 bases for J; bases not matched to a gene: 8. The CDR3 nucleotides read TGTGCCAGCAGTTTAAGGGGACTAGAGGCCACCTACGAGCAGTACTTC. Its protein is CASSLRGLEATYEQYF.

The chain uses TRBV7-8 and TRBJ2-7, with D possibly matching TRBD1 (5 bases). V lost 2 bases, J lost 0 bases, and 17 bases lay in between. Looked up from germline, CDR1 is SGHVS and CDR2 is FQNEAQ. This CDR3 comprises 17 residues. The CDR3 sequence is CASSLRGYRQGSYEQYV. The CDR3 region has the DNA TGTGCCAGCAGCTTAAGGGGCTACAGGCAAGGCTCCTACGAGCAGTACGTC.

This clonotype was counted only a few times. The chain combines TRBV24-1 with TRBJ2-1, with D possibly TRBD2 on 6 matching bases. Germline CDR1 reads KGHDR; CDR2 reads SFDVKD. This CDR3 region has 14 residues. With 1 base removed from V and 8 bases from J, the gap between germline ends came to 11 bases. The CDR3 protein is CATSDLSGVDEQFF. The CDR3 nucleotides read TGTGCCACCAGTGATTTATCGGGGGTCGATGAGCAGTTCTTC.

The chain has TRBV20-1 and TRBJ2-1; possibly TRBD1 for D (5 bases). V lost 6 bases and J 4 bases, leaving 28 bases between the germline ends. The CDR3 is made up of 18 amino acids. CDR1 DFQATT and CDR2 SNEGSKA come from the germline V gene (reference sequence). CDR3 sequence reads: CSAELAGLDSFGYNEQFF. Here the CDR3 DNA reads TGCAGTGCCGAATTGGCAGGGTTGGATAGTTTTGGGTACAATGAGCAGTTCTTC.

The V and J genes are TRBV5-3 and TRBJ2-7; 10 bases map to TRBD2. TRBV5-3 is sorted into the ORF group, with uncertain function. The V gene end was trimmed by 8 bases and the J gene end by 3 bases; junction bases not matched to a gene: 14. This CDR3 spans 16 amino acids. CDR3 loop: CASGTGLAVLLYEQYF. CDR3 sequence (DNA): TGTGCCAGCGGCACCGGACTAGCGGTACTTCTCTACGAGCAGTACTTC.

This clonotype was detected a few times. This chain uses TRBV27 with TRBJ2-7, with D tentatively TRBD2 (5 bases). The CDR3 spans 14 residues. Trimming pared 6 bases from V and 1 base from J, leaving 13 bases between. Per the germline V gene, CDR1 is MNHEY and CDR2 is SMNVEV (reference sequence). For the CDR3, the DNA is TGTGCCAGCAGGACCCCGGGAATTTCCTACGAGCAGTACTTC. This encodes CASRTPGISYEQYF.

V and J are TRBV6-5 and TRBJ1-5; 7 bases match TRBD1. Germline lookup yields CDR1 MNHEY and CDR2 SVGAGI. J gave up 3 bases and V 4 bases, and 3 bases lay outside the gene matches. This CDR3 has 14 amino acids. Here the CDR3 DNA reads TGTGCCAGCAGTTTTGACAGGGACAATCAGCCCCAGCATTTT. This codes for CASSFDRDNQPQHF.

The chain is built from TRBV29-1 and TRBJ2-3; TRBD2 aligns across 9 bases. This CDR3 has 19 amino acids. Germline V gives CDR1 SQVTM, CDR2 ANQGSEA. V shed 4 bases and J 3 bases; nucleotides not matched to a gene: 20. Written as DNA, the CDR3 is TGCAGCGTTGTCGGTGTTAGCGGGAGAAGGATGGGTGGGACAGATACGCAGTATTTT. It translates to CSVVGVSGRRMGGTDTQYF.

In DNA, the CDR3 is TGTGCCAGCAGCCCCAGAGGGGGGTCAGGCAATGAGCAGTTCTTC. Protein product: CASSPRGGSGNEQFF. V and J are TRBV9 and TRBJ2-1; the D gene could be TRBD1 or TRBD2 (6 bases each). The V and J ends lost 4 bases and 6 bases respectively, with 17 bases between them. The germline V gene encodes CDR1 SGDLS and CDR2 YYNGEE. The CDR3 sequence is 15 residues long.

The chain couples TRBV12-3 or TRBV12-4 to TRBJ2-1, with 13 bases matching TRBD2. The CDR3 is made up of 20 amino acids. V lost 3 bases, J lost 6 bases, and 17 bases stayed unmatched. CDR3 nucleotide sequence: TGTGCCAGCAGTTTCACAGGCAAACTAGCGGGAGGGCCTTATAGCAATGAGCAGTTCTTC. Translating gives CASSFTGKLAGGPYSNEQFF.